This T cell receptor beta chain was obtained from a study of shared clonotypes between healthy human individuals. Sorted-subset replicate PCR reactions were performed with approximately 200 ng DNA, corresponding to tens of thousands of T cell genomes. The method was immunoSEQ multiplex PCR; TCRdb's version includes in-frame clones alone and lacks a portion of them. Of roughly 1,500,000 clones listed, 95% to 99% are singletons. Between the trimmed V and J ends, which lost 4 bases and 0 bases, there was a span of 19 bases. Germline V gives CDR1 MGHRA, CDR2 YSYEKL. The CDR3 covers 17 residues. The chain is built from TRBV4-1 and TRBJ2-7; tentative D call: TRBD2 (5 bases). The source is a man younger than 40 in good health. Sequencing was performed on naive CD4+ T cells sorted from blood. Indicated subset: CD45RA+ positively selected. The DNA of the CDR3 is TGCGCCAGCAGCCCTCTAGCCTTAGCGCGGTTCTCCTACGAGCAGTACTTC. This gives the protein CASSPLALARFSYEQYF.